This paragraph reports one T cell receptor (beta chain). Its specificity is not known. This sample stems from a study of cytomegalovirus exposure and HLA in healthy donors. Across the whole study: In an earlier analysis, approximately 120 million unique TCR beta sequences were found from about 180 million T cells. From HLA-typed donors, an early data release held roughly 89 million unique TCRs.

The CDR3 consists of 16 residues. Looked up from germline, CDR1 is SEHNR and CDR2 is FQNEAQ (reference sequence). Trimming left V 2 bases short and J 1 base short, with 12 bases between. The PCR ran on 60 Vbeta and 13 Jbeta primers. Study processing details: Counted up in a later analysis, unique TCR beta chains came to approximately 77 million, with around 10 million shared. Data came from immunoSEQ multiplex PCR; TCRdb stores just in-frame clones and leaves some out. The V and J calls and the clone size are those of that table, but D and trimming were determined from the DNA. The sample lists roughly 290,000 clones, 75% to 85% occurring once. General study findings and limits: As confirmed in vitro, a few CMV-associated chains were specific for CMV antigens.

Sequencing was performed on PBMCs. This clonotype was obtained from a girl aged 2 to 10 in good health and CMV-seronegative. The chain has TRBV7-9 and TRBJ2-4; D is uncertain. The CDR3 DNA reads TGTGCCAGCAGCTTATTCCGAACTACGGCCAAAAACATTCAGTACTTC. Protein: CASSLFRTTAKNIQYF.